The 22 T cell receptor beta chains given below trace back to one sample, sequenced in a study of blood T cell repertoires in COVID-19. TCRdb keeps only in-frame clones here, not all; method: immunoSEQ multiplex PCR. Altogether 450,000 to 500,000 clones are present, 80% to 90% being singletons, with the ten largest covering 6.5% to 8.5%. The sequencing sample was made of PBMCs or T cells enriched from blood (not recorded which). The receptors were sampled from a woman in her fifties or sixties who had recovered from COVID-19.

The J gene is TRBJ1-4, the V gene TRBV5-4, with D tentatively TRBD1 (6 bases). CDR1 is SGHNT and CDR2 is YYREEE in the germline V gene (reference sequence). V lost 5 bases and J lost 8, with 13 bases in between. The CDR3 is 13 residues long. The CDR3 is CASSSGQTEKLFF. The CDR3 DNA follows: TGTGCCAGCAGTTCCGGACAGACCGAAAAACTGTTTTTT. Looking up the rest from reference TRBV5-4 and TRBJ1-4 gives the full variable domain: ETGVTQSPTHLIKTRGQQVTLRCSSQSGHNTVSWYQQALGQGPQFIFQYYREEENGRGNFPPRFSGLQFPNYSSELNVNALELDDSALYLCASSSGQTEKLFFGSGTQLSVL.

V usage is TRBV6-5 and J usage is TRBJ2-7; the D gene is possibly TRBD1 (5 bases). The CDR3 is 14 amino acids. Per the germline V gene, CDR1 is MNHEY and CDR2 is SVGAGI. The V and J ends lost 6 bases and 0 bases respectively, with 12 bases between them. CDR3 nucleotide sequence: TGTGCCAGCAGAACAGGTCCGAGCTCCTACGAGCAGTACTTC. Its protein product is CASRTGPSSYEQYF.

This clone has just one count. The chain links TRBV5-1 to TRBJ2-1, with TRBD2 identical over 7 bases. CDR3 length equals 17 residues. Germline V CDR1 and CDR2: SGHRS, YFSETQ. The ends lost 0 bases at V and 7 bases at J; junction bases unmatched: 13. DNA of the CDR3: TGCGCCAGCAGCTTGGCCGGCGGGGGACCGAACGGGAATGAGCAGTTCTTC. This translates into CASSLAGGGPNGNEQFF.

Ten or more counts support this clone. This chain joins TRBV11-2 and TRBJ1-5, with a possible D match to TRBD1 (5 bases). In germline, CDR1 is SGHAT, CDR2 FQNNGV. The CDR3 runs 15 residues. V was shortened by 0 bases and J by 6 bases, with 12 bases between the two germline ends. The CDR3 loop is CASSLDLQGIQPQHF. The CDR3 DNA reads TGTGCCAGCAGCTTAGATCTGCAGGGTATTCAGCCCCAGCATTTT.

The V gene is TRBV12-3 or TRBV12-4, the J gene TRBJ1-2; D remains unclear. This CDR3 is 13 amino acids long. V lost 1 base to trimming and J lost 8 bases, with 11 bases between them. The CDR3 DNA reads TGTGCCAGCAGTTTAGGGTCAACCGGGGGCTACACCTTC. Encoded protein: CASSLGSTGGYTF.

The chain combines TRBV5-1 with TRBJ2-3, with 10 bases lining up with TRBD2. The CDR3 length is 16 residues. The germline V gene has CDR1 SGHRS and CDR2 YFSETQ. The J segment lost 2 bases and the V segment lost 4 bases, leaving 7 bases of the junction unmatched. CDR3 residues: CASSASGGLLTDTQYF. The CDR3 DNA reads as TGCGCCAGCAGCGCTAGCGGGGGACTCCTCACAGATACGCAGTATTTT.

This rearrangement joins TRBV10-3 to TRBJ1-1; tentatively, D is TRBD1 (6 bases). The CDR3 consists of 13 residues. V was shortened by 2 bases and J by 6 bases, with 10 bases between the two germline ends. The germline V gene has CDR1 ENHRY and CDR2 SYGVKD. The CDR3 nucleotides are TGTGCCATCAGTGAGATGGACAGCTCTGAAGCTTTCTTT. The encoded protein is CAISEMDSSEAFF.

The rearrangement links TRBV19 to TRBJ2-1; 7 nucleotides line up with TRBD1. Germline lookup yields CDR1 LNHDA and CDR2 SQIVND (reference sequence). The CDR3 is made up of 14 amino acids. V shed 5 bases and J 5 bases; nucleotides not matched to a gene: 6. The CDR3 sequence: CASSPGQVNNEQFF. The CDR3 nucleotides read TGTGCCAGTAGTCCTGGACAGGTCAACAATGAGCAGTTCTTC.

This clone appeared a few times. This chain uses TRBV5-6 with TRBJ1-5; 7 bases agree with TRBD1. Unmatched junction bases numbered 11, after V lost 4 bases and J lost 4 bases. Germline values: CDR1 SGHDT, CDR2 YYEEEE. The CDR3 totals 16 residues. The CDR3 spells CASSLYRGEKNQPQHF. DNA of the CDR3: TGTGCCAGCAGCCTATACAGGGGTGAGAAGAATCAGCCCCAGCATTTT. Filled out from reference TRBV5-6 and TRBJ1-5, the complete variable domain reads DAGVTQSPTHLIKTRGQQVTLRCSPKSGHDTVSWYQQALGQGPQFIFQYYEEEERQRGNFPDRFSGHQFPNYSSELNVNALLLGDSALYLCASSLYRGEKNQPQHFGDGTRLSIL.

This clone was detected a few times. Within the sample, other DNA sequences also encode this same CDR3. The rearrangement uses TRBV24-1 and TRBJ1-2; D perhaps matches TRBD1 (6 bases). Per the germline V gene, CDR1 is KGHDR and CDR2 is SFDVKD. CDR3 length: 13 amino acids. Between the trimmed V and J ends, which lost 3 bases and 5 bases, there was a span of 9 bases. The chain's CDR3 is CATSDTGLYGYTF. CDR3 bases: TGTGCCACCAGTGATACAGGGTTGTATGGCTACACCTTC.

The chain carries TRBV7-2 and TRBJ2-3; TRBD2 agrees at 10 bases. Germline CDR1 reads SGHTA; CDR2 reads FQGNSA. CDR3 length: 17 residues. The V gene end was trimmed by 0 bases and the J gene end by 1 base; junction bases not matched to a gene: 4. CDR3 sequence: CASSLALAGAGTDTQYF. CDR3 DNA: TGTGCCAGCAGCTTAGCCCTAGCGGGGGCGGGCACAGATACGCAGTATTTT.

The chain recombines TRBV3-1 (or the pseudogene TRBV3-2) with TRBJ2-2; D remains unclear. Germline-derived CDR1 and CDR2 are LGHDT and YNNKEL (reference sequence). The V end lost 4 bases, the J end lost 8 bases, and 11 bases lay between the germline ends. The CDR3 extends over 13 amino acids. CDR3 coding DNA: TGTGCCAGCAGCCCGAGCTGGAGAGGGGAGCTGTTTTTT. Amino acids: CASSPSWRGELFF.

The chain combines TRBV19 with TRBJ1-2; a possible D gene is TRBD1 (6 bases). The V gene's germline CDR1 is LNHDA and CDR2 SQIVND (reference sequence). V shed 2 bases and J shed 5 bases, with 12 bases lying between them. The CDR3 covers 14 residues. The CDR3 region is CASSIIDRRYGYTF. The DNA of the CDR3 is TGTGCCAGTAGTATAATAGACAGGCGGTATGGCTACACCTTC.

This chain connects TRBV3-1 (or the pseudogene TRBV3-2) to TRBJ2-3, with a possible D match to TRBD1 (5 bases). This CDR3 has 19 amino acids. Trimming removed 0 bases at V and 0 bases at J, with 19 bases between. Germline-derived CDR1 and CDR2 are LGHDT and YNNKEL (reference sequence). The CDR3 bases are TGTGCCAGCAGCCAAGATCCCCCCCTCGACAGAGCTAGCACAGATACGCAGTATTTT. Translated: CASSQDPPLDRASTDTQYF.

The chain recombines TRBV4-1 with TRBJ1-3; tentative D call: TRBD1 (6 bases). Germline V CDR1 and CDR2: MGHRA, YSYEKL. Trimming shortened V by 0 bases and J by 0 bases, and 18 bases separated the two germline ends. CDR3 length: 19 residues. The DNA for the CDR3 is TGCGCCAGCAGCCAAGAAACGTTCACAGGGAGTTTCTCTGGAAACACCATATATTTT. Amino acid sequence: CASSQETFTGSFSGNTIYF.

The V and J genes are TRBV2 and TRBJ2-1; no reliable D call. V shed 2 bases and J shed 7 bases, with 15 bases lying between them. Germline V gene sequence: CDR1 SNHLY, CDR2 FYNNEI. The CDR3 extends over 15 amino acids. The CDR3 region is CASSELGSLVNEQFF. CDR3 nucleotide sequence: TGTGCCAGCAGTGAACTAGGTTCCCTTGTGAATGAGCAGTTCTTC. Drawing the rest from reference TRBV2 and TRBJ2-1, the complete variable domain is EPEVTQTPSHQVTQMGQEVILRCVPISNHLYFYWYRQILGQKVEFLVSFYNNEISEKSEIFDDQFSVERPDGSNFTLKIRSTKLEDSAMYFCASSELGSLVNEQFFGPGTRLTVL.

The gene calls are TRBV3-1 (or the pseudogene TRBV3-2) and TRBJ1-2, with no clear D. V was cut by 3 bases and J by 0 bases, with 8 bases left in between. Germline V gene data show CDR1 as LGHDT and CDR2 as YNNKEL (reference sequence). This CDR3 spans 14 amino acids. CDR3 sequence reads: CASSQNSANYGYTF. The CDR3 DNA follows: TGTGCCAGCAGCCAGAACAGTGCTAACTATGGCTACACCTTC.

The rearrangement joins TRBV10-2 to TRBJ2-4; the match to TRBD2 covers 7 bases. This CDR3 is built from 15 residues. Germline V gene sequence: CDR1 WSHSY, CDR2 SAAADI. V shed 0 bases, J shed 15 bases, and the junction held 14 bases outside the gene matches. CDR3 in DNA: TGCGCCAGCAGTGAGTCGGCCGGGGAGGGTTTGTGGTGGTACTTC. Encoded protein: CASSESAGEGLWWYF.

A note on this clone: This sample also contains other DNA sequences that code for the same CDR3. This chain joins TRBV5-8 and TRBJ1-1; unclear D gene. CDR1 and CDR2 (germline): SGHTS, YDEGEE. Trimming removed 1 base from V and 0 bases from J, with 7 bases in between. This CDR3 region has 14 residues. The CDR3 DNA follows: TGTGCCAGCAGCTTGTCACACATGAACACTGAAGCTTTCTTT. This codes for CASSLSHMNTEAFF.

This clone appeared once. The chain couples TRBV2 to TRBJ2-3; 8 nucleotides align to TRBD1. The CDR3 totals 15 residues. The J segment lost 3 bases and the V segment lost 6 bases, leaving 8 bases of the junction unmatched. Germline-derived CDR1 and CDR2 are SNHLY and FYNNEI. The CDR3 region is CASRLQGGKTDTQYF. DNA for the CDR3: TGTGCCAGCAGGCTACAGGGGGGAAAAACAGATACGCAGTATTTT.

The CDR3: CAIAGTGGDNSPLHF. CDR3 nucleotides: TGTGCCATCGCCGGGACAGGGGGTGATAATTCACCCCTCCACTTT. The genes are TRBV10-3 and TRBJ1-6; TRBD1 matches at 11 bases. CDR1 is ENHRY and CDR2 is SYGVKD in the germline V gene. With 8 bases clipped from V and 5 bases from J, the junction kept 5 bases outside the gene matches. The CDR3 has 15 amino acids.

V and J are TRBV27 and TRBJ1-6; possibly TRBD1 for D (6 bases). The germline V gene encodes CDR1 MNHEY and CDR2 SMNVEV (reference sequence). The germline V and J ends were trimmed by 2 bases and 5 bases, with 7 bases remaining between them. The CDR3 sequence is 14 residues long. The CDR3, as DNA: TGTGCCAGCAGTTTACACAGGGATAATTCACCCCTCCACTTT. Translation: CASSLHRDNSPLHF.